These 18 T cell receptor beta chains came from one sample sequenced in a study of radiotherapy plus CTLA-4 blockade in lung cancer. The assay was immunoSEQ multiplex PCR, and TCRdb's table has in-frame clones only and misses some. The sample records under 95,000 clones, around 76% being singletons. The specimen was peripheral blood, collected from a patient treated with radiotherapy plus ipilimumab. These receptors were obtained from a human donor with non-small cell lung cancer whose response to radiotherapy plus ipilimumab could not be evaluated. Some clones in this sample may be carry-over from other donors' samples.

This clone counts as medium-sized (0.01 to 0.1%). This rearrangement joins TRBV28 to TRBJ2-1; 9 bases line up with TRBD1. This CDR3 is built from 15 residues. Germline trimming cut 3 bases from V and 5 bases from J; bases unmatched to any gene: 5. Germline-derived CDR1 and CDR2 are MDHEN and SYDVKM. DNA of the CDR3: TGTGCCAGCAGTTTCCTACAGGGGGCGAACAATGAGCAGTTCTTC. Translating it yields CASSFLQGANNEQFF.

V is TRBV25-1 and J is TRBJ1-4; 8 bases fit TRBD1. This CDR3 has 13 residues. J lost 5 bases, V lost 8 bases, and 4 bases had no gene match. CDR1 and CDR2 from the germline V gene are MGHDK and SYGVNS. CDR3 amino acids: CASGDRPNEKLFF. The CDR3 bases are TGTGCCAGCGGGGACAGGCCCAATGAAAAACTGTTTTTT.

This chain links TRBV7-8 with TRBJ2-1, with a tentative D call TRBD1 (5 bases). Deletions cut 1 base from V and 5 bases from J, with 9 bases between. This CDR3 comprises 14 residues. CDR1 SGHVS and CDR2 FQNEAQ come from the germline V gene. CDR3 nucleotide sequence: TGTGCCAGCAGCTTAGAAAGGGGCAACAATGAGCAGTTCTTC. Its translation: CASSLERGNNEQFF.

The chain recombines TRBV11-3 with TRBJ2-4; TRBD1 agrees at 10 bases. CDR1 and CDR2 (germline): SGHNT, YENEEA. The V gene end was trimmed by 1 base and the J gene end by 0 bases; junction bases not matched to a gene: 9. The CDR3 totals 19 residues. This CDR3 is CASSLAPKTGGAAKNIQYF. The CDR3 DNA is TGTGCCAGCAGCTTAGCGCCGAAGACAGGGGGCGCAGCCAAAAACATTCAGTACTTC.

V usage is TRBV28 and J usage is TRBJ2-6, with TRBD1 matching 11 bases. The trim removed 3 bases at V and 6 bases at J, leaving 7 bases unmatched. The CDR3 is 17 residues long. Germline V gives CDR1 MDHEN, CDR2 SYDVKM. The CDR3 coding sequence is TGTGCCAGCAGTTTCGGGACAGGGGGGATATTGGCCAACGTCCTGACTTTC. It encodes CASSFGTGGILANVLTF.

CDR3 sequence reads: CASSGGTGDTGELFF. In nucleotides, the CDR3 is TGCGCCAGCAGCGGAGGGACAGGGGACACCGGGGAGCTGTTTTTT. The chain has TRBV5-1 and TRBJ2-2, with TRBD1 identical over 10 bases. CDR3 length: 15 residues. CDR1 is SGHRS and CDR2 is YFSETQ in the germline V gene. V lost 4 bases, J lost 3 bases, and 3 bases stayed unmatched.

The rearrangement joins TRBV27 to TRBJ2-5, with a weak D call TRBD1 (5 bases). The DNA end is more similar to TRBJ2-7, so the J call may be wrong. This CDR3 has 14 residues. The V gene's germline CDR1 is MNHEY and CDR2 SMNVEV (reference sequence). For the CDR3, the DNA is TGTGCCAGCAGTTTAACAAGGGGCCCCTACGAGCAGTACTTC. It specifies CASSLTRGPYEQYF.

V gene TRBV5-1 combines with J gene TRBJ2-7, with D perhaps matching TRBD1 (5 bases). In germline, CDR1 is SGHRS, CDR2 YFSETQ. CDR3 size: 12 residues. Between the trimmed V and J ends, which lost 3 bases and 3 bases, there was a span of 7 bases. CDR3 sequence (DNA): TGCGCCAGCAGCTCCCAGGGCTACGAGCAGTACTTC. Translation gives CASSSQGYEQYF.

As regards this clone: The sample holds other DNA sequences that translate to the same CDR3. The chain has TRBV6-6 and TRBJ1-2; 8 nucleotides line up with TRBD1. V lost 2 bases to trimming and J lost 8 bases; unmatched junction nucleotides: 7. The CDR3 has 14 residues. The germline V gene encodes CDR1 MNHNY and CDR2 SVGAGI (reference sequence). CDR3 protein: CASSYPTGGEGYTF. The CDR3 DNA is TGTGCCAGCAGTTACCCTACAGGGGGGGAGGGCTACACCTTC.

The DNA for the CDR3 is TGCGCCAGCAGCTTAACGGGAGCAAATACAGATACGCAGTATTTT. Translating it yields CASSLTGANTDTQYF. V gene TRBV5-1 combines with J gene TRBJ2-3, with D possibly TRBD2 on 6 matching bases. Germline V lookup: CDR1 SGHRS, CDR2 YFSETQ. CDR3 length: 15 amino acids. V lost 2 bases and J 3 bases, leaving 13 bases between the germline ends.

The V and J genes are TRBV6-1 and TRBJ1-1; TRBD1 agrees at 8 bases. The trim removed 10 bases at V and 3 bases at J, leaving 10 bases unmatched. This CDR3 region has 14 residues. Germline V lookup: CDR1 MNHNS, CDR2 SASEGT. Here the CDR3 DNA reads TGTGCCACCATACAGGGGGGCGCGGACACTGAAGCTTTCTTT. Translating it yields CATIQGGADTEAFF.

This chain connects TRBV28 to TRBJ1-2; D call uncertain. Germline V gene data show CDR1 as MDHEN and CDR2 as SYDVKM. Trimming left V 2 bases short and J 2 bases short, with 6 bases between. This CDR3 has 13 amino acids. The CDR3 protein is CASSLGGNYGYTF. In nucleotides, the CDR3 is TGTGCCAGCAGTTTAGGCGGGAACTATGGCTACACCTTC.

V gene TRBV5-6 combines with J gene TRBJ1-3; 12 bases are shared with TRBD1. The CDR3 is 18 amino acids. V trimming: 2 bases; J trimming: 3 bases; junction bases outside the gene matches: 9. Germline CDR1 and CDR2: SGHDT and YYEEEE. The CDR3 DNA follows: TGTGCCAGCAGCTTAGGACCGGGACAGGGGGCGAGTGGAAACACCATATATTTT. Amino acids: CASSLGPGQGASGNTIYF.

Only a few counts were recorded for this clone. The J gene is TRBJ2-7, the V gene TRBV28; TRBD1 matches at 8 bases. This CDR3 has 15 amino acids. The germline V gene has CDR1 MDHEN and CDR2 SYDVKM. J lost 1 base, V lost 2 bases, and 4 bases had no gene match. CDR3 coding DNA: TGTGCCAGCAGTTTAGGGACAGGACTTTCCTACGAGCAGTACTTC. This gives the protein CASSLGTGLSYEQYF.

The rearrangement joins TRBV4-3 to TRBJ1-3; no clear D gene. Trimming removed 0 bases at V and 0 bases at J, with 9 bases between. Germline lookup yields CDR1 LGHNA and CDR2 YSLEER. CDR3 length: 16 residues. The CDR3: CASSQDTRFSGNTIYF. CDR3 sequence (DNA): TGCGCCAGCAGCCAAGATACCCGGTTCTCTGGAAACACCATATATTTT.

The chain links TRBV7-9 to TRBJ1-4, with D unresolved. V was clipped by 3 bases and J by 11 bases, with 10 bases between them. CDR3 length: 12 residues. Germline CDR1 is SEHNR and CDR2 is FQNEAQ (reference sequence). The CDR3 DNA reads as TGTGCCAGCAGCTTCGAGACGGAGAAACTGTTTTTT. Amino acid sequence: CASSFETEKLFF.

The rearrangement joins TRBV11-2 to TRBJ2-7; 8 positions agree with TRBD1. The trim removed 5 bases at V and 6 bases at J, leaving 9 bases unmatched. CDR1 and CDR2 (germline): SGHAT, FQNNGV. The CDR3 consists of 14 residues. Here the CDR3 reads CASSQTGARREQYF. The CDR3 DNA is TGTGCCAGCAGCCAGACAGGGGCAAGGCGCGAGCAGTACTTC.

About this clone itself: Compared with germline, one end of the junction differs, possibly owing to a read error. The rearrangement links TRBV5-1 to TRBJ2-7, with TRBD1 identical over 7 bases. The CDR3 has 12 amino acids. Germline values: CDR1 SGHRS, CDR2 YFSETQ. CDR3 protein: CASRLDRYEQYF. Here the CDR3 DNA reads TGCGCCAGCAGGTTGGACAGGTACGAGCAGTACTTC.